The 20 T cell receptor beta chains given below trace back to one sample, sequenced in a study of blood T cell repertoires in COVID-19. Using immunoSEQ multiplex PCR, the repertoire was profiled, and TCRdb retains in-frame clones only, with some absent. The data contain fewer than 150,000 clones, 83% of them singletons. Input material: PBMCs or T cells enriched from blood (not recorded which). The receptor set was obtained from a man between 25 and 39 years old who had recovered from COVID-19.

This clone was picked up one time. The chain links TRBV4-2 to TRBJ1-1, with TRBD1 identical over 7 bases. This CDR3 spans 15 amino acids. The germline gives CDR1 LGHNA, CDR2 YNFKEQ. Unmatched junction bases numbered 6, after V lost 4 bases and J lost 1 base. The CDR3 region has the DNA TGTGCCAGCAGCCCCGCCGGGACAGCGAACACTGAAGCTTTCTTT. It translates to CASSPAGTANTEAFF.

J is TRBJ2-3 and V is TRBV7-2, with 7 bases lining up with TRBD2. The CDR3 totals 15 residues. V was pared by 1 base and J by 4 bases, with 5 bases of the junction left unmatched. From germline, CDR1 is SGHTA and CDR2 FQGNSA. CDR3 sequence reads: CASSLEAGSPDTQYF. The CDR3 bases are TGTGCCAGCAGCTTAGAAGCGGGGAGTCCAGATACGCAGTATTTT.

This clone was seen more than once but under ten times. This chain connects TRBV6-5 to TRBJ2-2, with D possibly matching TRBD2 (6 bases). V dropped 1 base and J dropped 1 base, with 7 bases sitting between them. CDR1 is MNHEY and CDR2 is SVGAGI in the germline V gene. The CDR3 runs to 15 residues. The CDR3 DNA follows: TGTGCCAGCAGTTACTTCGGGGGGAACACCGGGGAGCTGTTTTTT. This translates into CASSYFGGNTGELFF.

The chain carries TRBV28 and TRBJ2-7; D possibly corresponds to TRBD1 (5 bases). CDR1 MDHEN and CDR2 SYDVKM come from the germline V gene. This CDR3 comprises 14 residues. Trimming pared 7 bases from V and 1 base from J, leaving 14 bases between. The CDR3 DNA reads TGTGCCAGCAACTCTCACCAGGGATCCTACGAGCAGTACTTC. Its protein is CASNSHQGSYEQYF. Drawing the rest from reference TRBV28 and TRBJ2-7, the complete variable domain is DVKVTQSSRYLVKRTGEKVFLECVQDMDHENMFWYRQDPGLGLRLIYFSYDVKMKEKGDIPEGYSVSREKKERFSLILESASTNQTSMYLCASNSHQGSYEQYFGPGTRLTVT.

The chain uses TRBV7-3 and TRBJ2-1; the D gene is possibly TRBD2 (6 bases). Germline CDR1 SGHTA, CDR2 FQGTGA. The CDR3 totals 14 residues. Between the trimmed V and J ends, which lost 4 bases and 9 bases, there was a span of 16 bases. As DNA, the CDR3 is TGTGCCAGCAGCTCCGGTGGCGCGGGGAGTGAGCAGTTCTTC. Translation: CASSSGGAGSEQFF.

The V call is TRBV5-1, the J call TRBJ2-3, with 9 bases identical to TRBD1. The CDR3 contains 15 residues. V lost 2 bases and J lost 5; bases outside the gene matches: 6. Germline loops: CDR1 SGHRS, CDR2 YFSETQ. CDR3 nucleotide sequence: TGCGCCAGCAGCTTACAGGGGGCGCAAGGAGATACGCAGTATTTT. Protein sequence: CASSLQGAQGDTQYF.

The chain has TRBV19 and TRBJ1-1, with 7 bases that match TRBD1. Trimming at V came to 3 bases and at J to 6 bases, leaving 4 bases not matched to a gene. The CDR3 loop spans 13 amino acids. From germline, CDR1 is LNHDA and CDR2 SQIVND (reference sequence). The CDR3: CASSIGTEAEAFF. CDR3 bases: TGTGCCAGTAGTATTGGGACAGAGGCTGAAGCTTTCTTT.

The chain couples TRBV7-2 to TRBJ2-6; maybe TRBD1 (6 bases). The CDR3 length is 19 residues. Germline V CDR1 and CDR2: SGHTA, FQGNSA. The V gene lost 5 bases and the J gene lost 0 bases, with 20 bases spanning the gap. The CDR3 loop is CASSPGPGHVNSGANVLTF. In DNA form, the CDR3 reads TGTGCCAGCAGCCCAGGTCCGGGACACGTTAACTCTGGGGCCAACGTCCTGACTTTC. The full variable domain, with the rest looked up from reference TRBV7-2 and TRBJ2-6, is GAGVSQSPSNKVTEKGKDVELRCDPISGHTALYWYRQSLGQGLEFLIYFQGNSAPDKSGLPSDRFSAERTGGSVSTLTIQRTQQEDSAVYLCASSPGPGHVNSGANVLTFGAGSRLTVL.

The chain joins TRBV25-1 to TRBJ2-6, with 9 bases fitting TRBD1. Germline V lookup: CDR1 MGHDK, CDR2 SYGVNS. This CDR3 spans 17 amino acids. V was pared by 3 bases and J by 4 bases, with 7 bases of the junction left unmatched. CDR3 sequence: CASSDRQGEAGANVLTF. The CDR3 DNA reads as TGTGCCAGCAGTGACCGACAGGGGGAGGCGGGGGCCAACGTCCTGACTTTC.

The rearrangement links TRBV6-5 to TRBJ1-4, with TRBD1 identical over 7 bases. The V segment lost 4 bases and the J segment 4 bases; nucleotides outside the gene matches: 3. The CDR3 is 14 residues long. Germline lookup yields CDR1 MNHEY and CDR2 SVGAGI. As DNA, the CDR3 is TGTGCCAGCAGTTTTGGACAGGTTAATGAAAAACTGTTTTTT. As protein: CASSFGQVNEKLFF.

The chain is built from TRBV7-2 and TRBJ2-5; the match to TRBD2 covers 13 bases. CDR1 is SGHTA and CDR2 is FQGNSA in the germline V gene. This CDR3 is built from 17 residues. Losses at the gene ends were 0 bases for V and 2 bases for J; bases not matched to a gene: 3. CDR3 in DNA: TGTGCCAGCAGCTTAGCTCTGACTAGCGGGGGGCAAGAGACCCAGTACTTC. Protein: CASSLALTSGGQETQYF. Looking up the rest from reference TRBV7-2 and TRBJ2-5 gives the full variable domain: GAGVSQSPSNKVTEKGKDVELRCDPISGHTALYWYRQSLGQGLEFLIYFQGNSAPDKSGLPSDRFSAERTGGSVSTLTIQRTQQEDSAVYLCASSLALTSGGQETQYFGPGTRLLVL.

This chain joins TRBV30 and TRBJ1-5; D not resolved. With 3 bases removed from V and 4 bases from J, the gap between germline ends came to 7 bases. The CDR3 consists of 12 residues. Germline values: CDR1 GTSNPN, CDR2 SVGIG (reference sequence). The CDR3 is CAWSPENQPQHF. CDR3 sequence (DNA): TGTGCCTGGAGCCCAGAAAATCAGCCCCAGCATTTT.

The chain joins TRBV9 to TRBJ2-7; D possibly corresponds to TRBD1 (7 bases). Germline-derived CDR1 and CDR2 are SGDLS and YYNGEE. The CDR3 consists of 14 residues. Trimming cost V 4 bases and J 7 bases, with 18 bases left between them. CDR3 sequence: CASSPGGPGSEQYF. The CDR3 DNA sequence: TGTGCCAGCAGCCCAGGGGGGCCCGGGTCAGAGCAGTACTTC.

The V gene is TRBV23-1, the J gene TRBJ1-2; 9 positions agree with TRBD1. TRBV23-1 qualifies as an ORF whose function is uncertain. This CDR3 is built from 19 residues. Unmatched junction bases numbered 16, after V lost 0 bases and J lost 5 bases. CDR3 nucleotides: TGCGCCAGCAGTCAATCGAAGGGGACAGGGACTCCGTCGGAGTATGGCTACACCTTC. It specifies CASSQSKGTGTPSEYGYTF.

This clone has more than one count but fewer than ten. The rearrangement links TRBV7-2 to TRBJ1-2; perhaps TRBD1 as D (6 bases). Looked up from germline, CDR1 is SGHTA and CDR2 is FQGNSA. CDR3 length: 15 residues. The V gene lost 5 bases and the J gene lost 6 bases, with 19 bases spanning the gap. Here the CDR3 reads CASSPIGGRVHGYTF. The CDR3 DNA reads TGTGCCAGCAGCCCTATTGGGGGCCGAGTCCATGGCTACACCTTC. The entire variable domain, with the rest obtained from reference TRBV7-2 and TRBJ1-2, is as follows: GAGVSQSPSNKVTEKGKDVELRCDPISGHTALYWYRQSLGQGLEFLIYFQGNSAPDKSGLPSDRFSAERTGGSVSTLTIQRTQQEDSAVYLCASSPIGGRVHGYTFGSGTRLTVV.

This clone was seen more than once but under ten times. The chain carries TRBV2 and TRBJ2-7, with a weak D call TRBD2 (6 bases). Trimming left V 4 bases short and J 2 bases short, with 12 bases between. This CDR3 spans 14 amino acids. Germline V gene data show CDR1 as SNHLY and CDR2 as FYNNEI. CDR3 in amino acids: CASSGGTQAYEQYF. The CDR3 DNA sequence: TGTGCCAGCAGTGGCGGGACTCAAGCCTACGAGCAGTACTTC.

The J gene is TRBJ1-1, the V gene TRBV27; TRBD1 might be the D (6 bases). This CDR3 has 19 amino acids. Trimming took 3 bases from V and 5 from J, leaving 28 bases between them. Germline CDR1 and CDR2: MNHEY and SMNVEV (reference sequence). CDR3 coding DNA: TGTGCCAGCAGTTTTTTAACTTTTGGGACAAGGGCGAGGGGTACTGAAGCTTTCTTT. Amino acids: CASSFLTFGTRARGTEAFF.

The rearrangement uses TRBV29-1 and TRBJ2-7; TRBD2 aligns across 7 bases. Germline V gene data show CDR1 as SQVTM and CDR2 as ANQGSEA. CDR3 length: 12 amino acids. The J segment lost 6 bases and the V segment lost 6 bases, leaving 8 bases of the junction unmatched. CDR3 nucleotides: TGCAGCGTAGCGTCGGGGGAGGGCGAGCAGTACTTC. It codes for CSVASGEGEQYF.

This rearrangement joins TRBV5-6 to TRBJ2-5, with 7 bases that match TRBD1. CDR1 and CDR2 from the germline V gene are SGHDT and YYEEEE. This CDR3 region has 16 residues. Trimming at V came to 4 bases and at J to 4 bases, leaving 13 bases not matched to a gene. CDR3 DNA: TGTGCCAGCAGCCTACCGACAGGGTATTCGGGAGAGACCCAGTACTTC. Translation gives CASSLPTGYSGETQYF. Full variable domain (remainder filled in from reference TRBV5-6 and TRBJ2-5): DAGVTQSPTHLIKTRGQQVTLRCSPKSGHDTVSWYQQALGQGPQFIFQYYEEEERQRGNFPDRFSGHQFPNYSSELNVNALLLGDSALYLCASSLPTGYSGETQYFGPGTRLLVL.

V is TRBV30 and J is TRBJ2-6; D is uncertain. CDR3 length: 13 residues. From germline, CDR1 is GTSNPN and CDR2 SVGIG (reference sequence). Trimming stripped 1 base from V and 4 bases from J, with 5 bases between. CDR3: CAWSAVGANVLTF. In DNA, the CDR3 is TGTGCCTGGAGTGCGGTGGGGGCCAACGTCCTGACTTTC.